The source of this T cell receptor (beta chain) is a study of brain metastases from non-small cell lung cancer. The V and J ends lost 2 bases and 1 base respectively, with 6 bases between them. The germline V gene has CDR1 SGHRS and CDR2 YFSETQ. There are 13 residues in the CDR3. Data came from immunoSEQ multiplex PCR; TCRdb stores just in-frame clones and leaves some out. This table has some 1,400 clones, 70% to 85% appearing once. This receptor was identified in a donor at least 40 years old with non-small cell lung cancer. Sequencing was carried out using tumor-adjacent normal tissue. V usage is TRBV5-1 and J usage is TRBJ1-1, with D unresolved. CDR3 region: CASSFTENTEAFF. The CDR3 DNA sequence: TGCGCCAGCAGCTTTACGGAGAACACTGAAGCTTTCTTT.